These 10 T cell receptor beta chains were sequenced from one sample in a study of post-analysis software for immune sequencing data. These receptors' targets are unknown. Study-wide findings and caveats: Patients used a few TRBV segments, including TRBV5-6, TRBV5-1 and TRBV20-1, more often than controls.

TCR beta cDNA libraries had unique molecular identifiers. TCRdb fed the PCR reads into MiXCR, producing one record per CDR3 protein. The sample holds roughly 620,000 distinct CDR3 sequences, around 44% seen once. Sequencing was performed on blood. Receptors originate from a girl aged 5 to 17 with multiple sclerosis.

This chain joins TRBV2 and TRBJ2-7; a weak D match, TRBD2 (5 bases). The length of the CDR3 is 13 residues. The germline CDR1 and CDR2 sequences are SNHLY and FYNNEI. The V gene lost 6 bases and the J gene lost 6 bases, with 15 bases spanning the gap. CDR3 coding DNA: TGTGCCAGCAGCGTGGTAGCGTCCGGCGAGCAGTACTTC. Protein product: CASSVVASGEQYF.

The V and J genes are TRBV14 and TRBJ2-1; D remains unclear. This CDR3 contains 16 residues. CDR1 SGHDN and CDR2 FVKESK come from the germline V gene. V lost 4 bases and J 8 bases, leaving 21 bases between the germline ends. The CDR3 protein is CASSLPRSPYGDEQFF. CDR3 coding DNA: TGTGCCAGCAGCCTGCCACGGTCCCCCTATGGAGATGAGCAGTTCTTC.

The chain links TRBV2 to TRBJ1-5, with TRBD1 identical over 9 bases. V dropped 4 bases and J dropped 0; count of bases not matched to a gene: 1. The CDR3 runs 15 residues. Per germline, CDR1 SNHLY and CDR2 FYNNEI. The CDR3: CASSGDRDSNQPQHF. The CDR3 bases are TGTGCCAGCAGTGGGGACAGGGATAGCAATCAGCCCCAGCATTTT.

The CDR3 reads CSARAAGTGVYNEQFF. The CDR3 nucleotides are TGCAGTGCTAGAGCCGCGGGGACAGGGGTGTACAATGAGCAGTTCTTC. The chain employs TRBV20-1 and TRBJ2-1; TRBD1 aligns across 10 bases. The CDR3 totals 16 residues. Trimming removed 1 base from V and 4 bases from J; junction bases left unmatched: 7. Germline CDR1 is DFQATT and CDR2 is SNEGSKA (reference sequence).

Worth noting for this clonotype: This clone may be a read error of a much larger clone one base away. The CDR3 loop is CAISAPLVGERFF. The CDR3 DNA sequence: TGTGCCATCAGTGCCCCACTAGTCGGGGAGCGGTTCTTC. The chain is built from TRBV10-3 and TRBJ2-1, with TRBD2 as a possible D gene (5 bases). Germline V gene lookup returns CDR1 ENHRY and CDR2 SYGVKD. The CDR3 consists of 13 residues.

The rearrangement joins TRBV4-2 to TRBJ2-2; the D is unclear. The CDR3 loop spans 13 amino acids. Germline lookup yields CDR1 LGHNA and CDR2 YNFKEQ. V dropped 1 base and J dropped 5 bases, with 5 bases sitting between them. Here the CDR3 DNA reads TGTGCCAGCAGCCAAGGAGAAACCGGGGAGCTGTTTTTT. Its translation is CASSQGETGELFF.

The genes are TRBV29-1 and TRBJ2-5; a weak D match, TRBD1 (6 bases). V was cut by 7 bases and J by 2 bases, with 11 bases left in between. CDR1 is SQVTM, CDR2 ANQGSEA, per germline. This CDR3 spans 12 amino acids. In DNA, the CDR3 is TGCAGCGCAGCTCAGGGGCAAGAGACCCAGTACTTC. This encodes CSAAQGQETQYF.

The chain has TRBV5-1 and TRBJ2-4; D possibly corresponds to TRBD1 (8 bases). The CDR3 sequence is 18 residues long. V lost 2 bases and J 3 bases, leaving 21 bases between the germline ends. Germline loops: CDR1 SGHRS, CDR2 YFSETQ. The chain's CDR3 is CASSFHPGGAGDKNIQYF. The DNA of the CDR3 is TGCGCCAGCAGCTTTCATCCAGGGGGCGCGGGGGACAAAAACATTCAGTACTTC. Full variable domain (rest looked up from reference TRBV5-1 and TRBJ2-4): KAGVTQTPRYLIKTRGQQVTLSCSPISGHRSVSWYQQTPGQGLQFLFEYFSETQRNKGNFPGRFSGRQFSNSRSEMNVSTLELGDSALYLCASSFHPGGAGDKNIQYFGAGTRLSVL.

V gene TRBV7-9 combines with J gene TRBJ2-7, with TRBD1 as a possible D gene (5 bases). Germline V gene data show CDR1 as SEHNR and CDR2 as FQNEAQ (reference sequence). Trimming stripped 8 bases from V and 0 bases from J, with 11 bases between. CDR3 length: 13 residues. The CDR3 loop is CASGSDTSYEQYF. The DNA of the CDR3 is TGTGCCAGCGGTTCGGACACCTCCTACGAGCAGTACTTC.

V and J are TRBV20-1 and TRBJ2-1; 9 bases fit TRBD2. The CDR3 consists of 16 residues. V gave up 1 base and J gave up 8 bases; unmatched junction bases: 12. Germline loops: CDR1 DFQATT, CDR2 SNEGSKA (reference sequence). This chain's CDR3 is CSARGSGLSGGHEQFF. CDR3 nucleotides: TGCAGTGCTAGAGGCTCGGGGCTTAGCGGGGGTCATGAGCAGTTCTTC.